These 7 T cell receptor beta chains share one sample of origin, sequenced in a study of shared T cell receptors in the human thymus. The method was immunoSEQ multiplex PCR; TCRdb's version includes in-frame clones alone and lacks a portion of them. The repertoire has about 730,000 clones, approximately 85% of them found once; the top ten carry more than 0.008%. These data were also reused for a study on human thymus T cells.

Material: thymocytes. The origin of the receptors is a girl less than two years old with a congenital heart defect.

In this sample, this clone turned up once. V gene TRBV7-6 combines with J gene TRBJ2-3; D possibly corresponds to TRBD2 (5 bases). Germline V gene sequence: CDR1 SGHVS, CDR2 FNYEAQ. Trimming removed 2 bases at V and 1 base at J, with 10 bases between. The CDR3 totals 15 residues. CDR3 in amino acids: CASSLSARGTDTQYF. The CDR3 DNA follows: TGTGCCAGCAGCTTAAGTGCGCGGGGCACAGATACGCAGTATTTT.

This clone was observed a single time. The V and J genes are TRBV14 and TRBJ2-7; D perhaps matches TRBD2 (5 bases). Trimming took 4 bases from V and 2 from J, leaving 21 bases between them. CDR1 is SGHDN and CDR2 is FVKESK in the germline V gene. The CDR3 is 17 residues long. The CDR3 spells CASSPTRPPLDPYEQYF. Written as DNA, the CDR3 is TGTGCCAGCAGCCCGACCCGGCCCCCACTAGACCCCTACGAGCAGTACTTC.

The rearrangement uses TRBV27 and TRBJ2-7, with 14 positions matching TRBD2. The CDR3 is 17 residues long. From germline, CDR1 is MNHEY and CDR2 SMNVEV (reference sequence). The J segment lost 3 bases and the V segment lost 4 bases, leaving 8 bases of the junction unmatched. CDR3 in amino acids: CASSSRLAGGPFYEQYF. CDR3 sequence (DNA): TGTGCCAGCAGTTCCCGACTAGCGGGGGGGCCGTTCTACGAGCAGTACTTC.

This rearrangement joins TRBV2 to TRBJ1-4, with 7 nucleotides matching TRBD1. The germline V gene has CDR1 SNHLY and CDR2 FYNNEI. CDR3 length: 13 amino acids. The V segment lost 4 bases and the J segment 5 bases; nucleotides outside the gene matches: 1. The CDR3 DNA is TGTGCCAGCAGTGGGGACAGAAATGAAAAACTGTTTTTT. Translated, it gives CASSGDRNEKLFF.

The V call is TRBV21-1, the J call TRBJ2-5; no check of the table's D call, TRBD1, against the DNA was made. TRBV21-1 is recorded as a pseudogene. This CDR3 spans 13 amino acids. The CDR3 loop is CASSMGQQETQYF. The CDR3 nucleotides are TGTGCCAGCAGCATGGGACAGCAAGAGACCCAGTACTTC.

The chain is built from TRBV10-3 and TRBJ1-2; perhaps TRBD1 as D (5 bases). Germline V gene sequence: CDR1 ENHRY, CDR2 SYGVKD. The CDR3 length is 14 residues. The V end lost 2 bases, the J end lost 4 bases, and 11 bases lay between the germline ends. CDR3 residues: CAISEPDIPYGYTF. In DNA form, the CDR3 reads TGTGCCATCAGTGAGCCGGACATCCCCTATGGCTACACCTTC.

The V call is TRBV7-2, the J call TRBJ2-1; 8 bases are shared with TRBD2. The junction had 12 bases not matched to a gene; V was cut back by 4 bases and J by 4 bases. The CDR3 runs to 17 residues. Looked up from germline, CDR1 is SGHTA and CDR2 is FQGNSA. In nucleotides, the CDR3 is TGTGCCAGCAGCTGGAGCAGGACTAGCCGCCGATACAATGAGCAGTTCTTC. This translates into CASSWSRTSRRYNEQFF. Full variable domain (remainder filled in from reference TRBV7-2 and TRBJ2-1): GAGVSQSPSNKVTEKGKDVELRCDPISGHTALYWYRQSLGQGLEFLIYFQGNSAPDKSGLPSDRFSAERTGGSVSTLTIQRTQQEDSAVYLCASSWSRTSRRYNEQFFGPGTRLTVL.